A selection of T cell receptor beta chains follows, all from one sample in a study of cytomegalovirus exposure and HLA in healthy donors. Profiled with immunoSEQ multiplex PCR; TCRdb holds only in-frame clones, not every one. The repertoire has more than 90,000 clones, almost 70% of them found once; the top ten carry 8.7%. Material: PBMCs. The source is a young man in good health and CMV-seropositive. Both conserved end residues are part of each CDR3. Fields, in order: J gene, D gene, clone size, V gene, CDR3 protein, CDR3 DNA. D genes are given only for firm matches. The size entry is marked missing in some rows and otherwise reads once, few, many or a size class.

TRBJ1-5 | TRBD1 | - | TRBV29-1 | CSVGQTGDSNQPQHF | TGCAGCGTAGGACAAACAGGGGATAGCAATCAGCCCCAGCATTTT
TRBJ2-1 | - | - | TRBV29-1 | CSVDVGSSNEQFF | TGCAGCGTTGACGTTGGGAGCAGCAATGAGCAGTTCTTC
TRBJ2-1 | TRBD1 | - | TRBV5-8 | CASSLGQGTYNEQFF | TGTGCCAGCAGCTTAGGACAGGGGACCTACAATGAGCAGTTCTTC
TRBJ2-2 | - | - | TRBV6-1 | CASREGTVNTGELFF | TGTGCCAGCAGGGAGGGGACAGTGAACACCGGGGAGCTGTTTTTT
TRBJ2-5 | TRBD2 | - | TRBV2 | CASMRSYRGGQETQYF | TGTGCCAGCATGAGGTCCTACCGGGGGGGCCAAGAGACCCAGTACTTC
TRBJ1-1 | TRBD1 | - | TRBV23-1 | CASRPGQGEAFF | TGCGCCAGCAGACCCGGACAGGGTGAAGCTTTCTTT
TRBJ2-1 | - | - | TRBV30 | CAWSVGGGYNEQFF | TGTGCCTGGAGTGTAGGGGGGGGGTACAATGAGCAGTTCTTC
TRBJ2-7 | - | - | TRBV6-1 | CASSTGQRSSYEQYF | TGTGCCAGCAGTACCGGACAGAGAAGCTCCTACGAGCAGTACTTC
TRBJ2-2 | TRBD2 | - | TRBV4-1 | CASSLAGNTGELFF | TGCGCCAGCAGTTTAGCGGGGAACACCGGGGAGCTGTTTTTT
TRBJ2-7 | - | - | TRBV2 | CASGKGGGGGPYEQYF | TGTGCCAGCGGGAAGGGGGGCGGCGGGGGACCCTACGAGCAGTACTTC
TRBJ2-7 | TRBD1 | few | TRBV6-1 | CASNRDRGYEQYF | TGTGCCAGCAACCGGGACAGGGGTTACGAGCAGTACTTC
TRBJ2-2 | TRBD2 | - | TRBV2 | CASSETMTSGGARNYVSGGELFF | TGTGCCAGCAGTGAAACGATGACTAGCGGGGGGGCGCGAAATTACGTTAGTGGTGGGGAGCTGTTTTTT
TRBJ2-2 | TRBD1 | - | TRBV5-1 | CASSEAQGAWNTGELFF | TGCGCCAGCAGCGAAGCCCAGGGGGCTTGGAACACCGGGGAGCTGTTTTTT
TRBJ2-5 | TRBD2 | - | TRBV7-2 | CASSSLGTSVETQYF | TGTGCCAGCAGCTCCCTCGGGACTAGCGTCGAGACCCAGTACTTC
TRBJ1-5 | TRBD1 | - | TRBV18 | CASSPPGQGYQPQHF | TGTGCCAGCTCACCACCGGGACAGGGCTATCAGCCCCAGCATTTT
TRBJ2-5 | TRBD2 | few | TRBV4-2 | CASSQVTSGGAGETQYF | TGTGCCAGCAGCCAAGTAACTAGCGGGGGGGCCGGGGAGACCCAGTACTTC
TRBJ2-3 | TRBD2 | - | TRBV5-4 | CASSTPTSGGASDTQYF | TGTGCCAGCAGCACCCCGACTAGCGGGGGGGCCTCAGATACGCAGTATTTT
TRBJ1-2 | - | - | TRBV21-1 | CASSKAGTGSDGYTF | TGTGCCAGCAGCAAAGCGGGGACAGGGAGTGATGGCTACACCTTC
TRBJ2-3 | TRBD2 | - | TRBV9 | CASSFSGTSGRNSLFTDTQYF | TGTGCCAGCAGCTTCAGCGGGACTAGCGGGAGAAATAGTCTGTTCACAGATACGCAGTATTTT
TRBJ2-7 | - | - | TRBV14 | CASSQGLAYEQYF | TGTGCCAGCAGCCAAGGACTCGCCTACGAGCAGTACTTC
TRBJ1-4 | TRBD1 | - | TRBV29-1 | CSVVESGGNEKLFF | TGCAGCGTTGTAGAGTCAGGGGGTAATGAAAAACTGTTTTTT
TRBJ2-4 | TRBD1 | - | TRBV5-6 | CASSFRQGGNIQYF | TGTGCCAGCAGCTTCCGACAGGGGGGAAACATTCAGTACTTC
TRBJ1-5 | TRBD1 | - | TRBV7-9 | CASSKQGAMEPQHF | TGTGCCAGCAGCAAACAGGGGGCGATGGAGCCCCAGCATTTT
TRBJ1-5 | TRBD1 | - | TRBV18 | CASSPTGGNQPQHF | TGTGCCAGCTCACCAACAGGGGGCAATCAGCCCCAGCATTTT
TRBJ2-5 | - | - | TRBV5-1 | CASSRSVQETQYF | TGCGCCAGCTCTCGGTCTGTCCAAGAGACCCAGTACTTC
TRBJ1-5 | TRBD1 | - | TRBV4-3 | CASSQARDSSYSNQPQHF | TGCGCCAGCAGCCAAGCCCGGGACAGCTCTTATAGCAATCAGCCCCAGCATTTT
TRBJ2-3 | TRBD2 | few | TRBV7-6 | CASSSLAGGRRWSTDTQYF | TGTGCCAGCAGCTCACTAGCGGGAGGGCGAAGATGGAGCACAGATACGCAGTATTTT
TRBJ1-1 | - | few | TRBV5-1 | CASSGSLGELYAEAFF | TGCGCCAGCAGCGGATCCCTCGGGGAATTGTACGCTGAAGCTTTCTTT
TRBJ1-2 | - | - | TRBV9 | CASSPSGGGVGYTF | TGTGCCAGCAGCCCCTCGGGAGGGGGGGTTGGCTACACCTTC
TRBJ2-1 | TRBD2 | - | TRBV7-9 | CASSFPTSGSANEQFF | TGTGCCAGCAGCTTCCCTACTAGCGGGAGCGCGAATGAGCAGTTCTTC
TRBJ2-1 | - | - | TRBV5-4 | CASRGGPNNEQFF | TGTGCCAGCAGGGGTGGGCCGAACAATGAGCAGTTCTTC
TRBJ1-2 | TRBD1 | once | TRBV28 | CASSFARGPNYGYTF | TGTGCCAGCAGCTTCGCCAGGGGGCCTAACTATGGCTACACCTTC
TRBJ1-2 | - | - | TRBV6-4 | CASSDGRYGYTF | TGTGCCAGCAGTGACGGCCGATATGGCTACACCTTC
TRBJ2-2 | TRBD1 | - | TRBV5-1 | CASISGTGGTGELFF | TGCGCCAGCATCTCCGGGACAGGGGGCACCGGGGAGCTGTTTTTT
TRBJ2-3 | TRBD2 | once | TRBV6-1 | CASSLGLADTQYF | TGTGCCAGCAGTTTGGGACTAGCAGATACGCAGTATTTT
TRBJ1-1 | TRBD1 | - | TRBV29-1 | CSVRDRTDTEAFF | TGCAGCGTCCGGGACAGGACGGACACTGAAGCTTTCTTT
TRBJ2-3 | - | - | TRBV5-4 | CASSTSEADTQYF | TGTGCCAGCAGCACGTCCGAGGCAGATACGCAGTATTTT
TRBJ2-7 | - | - | TRBV30 | CAWTLPAGSQYF | TGTGCCTGGACCCTCCCCGCCGGGTCCCAGTACTTC
TRBJ1-5 | - | - | TRBV30 | CAADRDFGQPQHF | TGTGCCGCCGATCGGGATTTTGGACAGCCCCAGCATTTT
TRBJ2-1 | TRBD2 | - | TRBV5-8 | CASSLGLAGGHDEQFF | TGTGCCAGCAGCTTGGGACTAGCGGGGGGCCACGATGAGCAGTTCTTC
TRBJ1-6 | - | - | TRBV29-1 | CSVLLRQTLNSPLHF | TGCAGCGTACTACTTCGACAGACACTTAATTCACCCCTCCACTTT
TRBJ2-5 | - | - | TRBV11-1 | CASSLGRSALGVQETQYF | TGTGCCAGCAGCTTAGGACGATCTGCACTCGGGGTCCAAGAGACCCAGTACTTC
TRBJ1-2 | - | - | TRBV5-4 | CASSLSGGDYGYTF | TGTGCCAGCAGCTTGTCTGGGGGCGACTATGGCTACACCTTC
TRBJ1-2 | - | few | TRBV5-5 | CASSSSVGRGYGYTF | TGTGCCAGCAGCTCCTCGGTGGGCCGGGGGTATGGCTACACCTTC
TRBJ2-3 | - | - | TRBV7-2 | CASSLELPTDTQYF | TGTGCCAGCAGCTTAGAACTTCCCACAGATACGCAGTATTTT
TRBJ1-1 | - | - | TRBV6-5 | CASSYTTGNTEAFF | TGTGCCAGCAGTTACACAACAGGGAACACTGAAGCTTTCTTT
TRBJ2-1 | TRBD2 | - | TRBV27 | CASRVTSGGALEQFF | TGTGCCAGCAGGGTGACTAGCGGGGGGGCCCTTGAGCAGTTCTTC
TRBJ1-1 | TRBD1 | - | TRBV7-9 | CSSSFRTGRSTEAFF | TGTTCCAGCAGCTTCCGGACAGGGAGGAGCACTGAAGCTTTCTTT
TRBJ2-3 | TRBD1 | - | TRBV29-1 | CSVGDRPGAQYF | TGCAGCGTTGGGGACAGGCCAGGCGCGCAGTATTTT
TRBJ2-5 | TRBD2 | few | TRBV11-3 | CASSLESYFSGKETQYF | TGTGCCAGCAGCTTAGAGTCATATTTTAGCGGGAAGGAGACCCAGTACTTC
TRBJ1-2 | - | - | TRBV4-1 | CASSQEWSRGYGYTF | TGCGCCAGCAGCCAAGAGTGGTCCAGGGGCTATGGCTACACCTTC
TRBJ1-2 | TRBD1 | - | TRBV30 | CAWSADRGPNYGYTF | TGTGCCTGGAGTGCGGACAGGGGTCCCAACTATGGCTACACCTTC
TRBJ2-3 | - | - | TRBV5-1 | CASSLAVGDRFASTDTQYF | TGCGCCAGCAGCTTGGCCGTGGGCGACAGGTTTGCTAGCACAGATACGCAGTATTTT
TRBJ1-2 | TRBD1 | - | TRBV27 | CASSSRDRPLWDYGYTF | TGTGCCAGCAGTTCCCGGGACAGGCCTCTCTGGGACTATGGCTACACCTTC
TRBJ2-3 | TRBD2 | - | TRBV7-8 | CASSLSGGTPKDTQYF | TGTGCCAGCAGCTTATCGGGGGGGACTCCTAAAGATACGCAGTATTTT
TRBJ1-1 | TRBD1 | - | TRBV14 | CASSPGQGVSWGTEAFF | TGTGCCAGCAGTCCGGGACAGGGGGTATCATGGGGCACTGAAGCTTTCTTT
TRBJ2-5 | TRBD2 | - | TRBV7-2 | CASSPRPGTSGGQETQYF | TGTGCCAGCAGCCCAAGGCCCGGGACTAGCGGGGGCCAAGAGACCCAGTACTTC